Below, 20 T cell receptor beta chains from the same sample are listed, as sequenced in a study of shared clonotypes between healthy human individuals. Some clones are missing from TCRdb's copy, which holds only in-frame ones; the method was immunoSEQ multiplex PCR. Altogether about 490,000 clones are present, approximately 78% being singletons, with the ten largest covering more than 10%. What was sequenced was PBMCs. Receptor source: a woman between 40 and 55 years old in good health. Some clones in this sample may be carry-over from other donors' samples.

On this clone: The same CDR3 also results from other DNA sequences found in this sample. DNA for the CDR3: TGTGCCAGCAGCTCGGGACTAGCGGGGCCCTACGAGCAGTACTTC. Amino acids: CASSSGLAGPYEQYF. This rearrangement joins TRBV11-2 to TRBJ2-7; 13 bases match TRBD2. CDR1 and CDR2 (germline): SGHAT, FQNNGV. The CDR3 is made up of 15 amino acids. V lost 4 bases to trimming and J lost 2 bases; unmatched junction nucleotides: 2. Full variable domain (outside the CDR3, taken from reference TRBV11-2 and TRBJ2-7): EAGVAQSPRYKIIEKRQSVAFWCNPISGHATLYWYQQILGQGPKLLIQFQNNGVVDDSQLPKDRFSAERLKGVDSTLKIQPAKLEDSAVYLCASSSGLAGPYEQYFGPGTRLTVT.

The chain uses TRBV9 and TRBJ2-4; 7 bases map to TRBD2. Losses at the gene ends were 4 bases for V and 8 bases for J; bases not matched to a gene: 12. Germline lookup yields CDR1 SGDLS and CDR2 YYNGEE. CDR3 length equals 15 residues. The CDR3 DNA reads TGTGCCAGCAGCCTAAGGGAGGGGAGGGATGACATTCAGTACTTC. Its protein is CASSLREGRDDIQYF.

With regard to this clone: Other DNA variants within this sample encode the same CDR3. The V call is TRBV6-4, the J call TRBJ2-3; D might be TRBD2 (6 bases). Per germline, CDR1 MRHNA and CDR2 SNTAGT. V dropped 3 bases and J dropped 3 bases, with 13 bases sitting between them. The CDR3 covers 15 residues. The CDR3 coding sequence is TGTGCCAGCAGTGAGGAGGGAGGCGGGACAGATACGCAGTATTTT. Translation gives CASSEEGGGTDTQYF.

CDR3 protein: CASSVTSSNYGYTF. DNA for the CDR3: TGTGCCAGCAGCGTTACAAGCTCTAACTATGGCTACACCTTC. This rearrangement joins TRBV9 to TRBJ1-2, with D uncertain. The V end lost 2 bases, the J end lost 0 bases, and 8 bases lay between the germline ends. The length of the CDR3 is 14 residues. Germline V gene lookup returns CDR1 SGDLS and CDR2 YYNGEE.

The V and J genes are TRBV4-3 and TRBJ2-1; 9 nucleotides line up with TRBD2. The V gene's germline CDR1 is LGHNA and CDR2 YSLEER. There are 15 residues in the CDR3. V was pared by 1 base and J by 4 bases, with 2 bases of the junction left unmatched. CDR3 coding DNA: TGCGCCAGCAGCCAAGTAGCGGGAGAGTACAATGAGCAGTTCTTC. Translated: CASSQVAGEYNEQFF.

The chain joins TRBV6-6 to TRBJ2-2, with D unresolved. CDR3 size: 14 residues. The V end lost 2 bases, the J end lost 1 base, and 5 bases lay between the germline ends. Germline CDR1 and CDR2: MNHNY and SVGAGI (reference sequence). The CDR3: CASSYHQNTGELFF. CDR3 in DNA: TGTGCCAGCAGTTACCATCAGAACACCGGGGAGCTGTTTTTT.

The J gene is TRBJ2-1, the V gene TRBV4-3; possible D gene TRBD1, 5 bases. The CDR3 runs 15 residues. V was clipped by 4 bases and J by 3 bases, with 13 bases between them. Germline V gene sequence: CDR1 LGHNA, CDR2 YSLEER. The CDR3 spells CASSPQLGVYNEQFF. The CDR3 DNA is TGCGCCAGCAGCCCCCAGTTAGGGGTCTACAATGAGCAGTTCTTC.

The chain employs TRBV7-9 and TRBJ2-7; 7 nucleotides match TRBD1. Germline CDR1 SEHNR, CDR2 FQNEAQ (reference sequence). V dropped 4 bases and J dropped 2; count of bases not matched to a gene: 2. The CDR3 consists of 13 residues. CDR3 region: CASSYDRAYEQYF. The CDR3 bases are TGTGCCAGCAGCTACGACAGGGCCTACGAGCAGTACTTC. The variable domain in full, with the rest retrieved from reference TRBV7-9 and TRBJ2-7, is DTGVSQNPRHKITKRGQNVTFRCDPISEHNRLYWYRQTLGQGPEFLTYFQNEAQLEKSRLLSDRFSAERPKGSFSTLEIQRTEQGDSAMYLCASSYDRAYEQYFGPGTRLTVT.

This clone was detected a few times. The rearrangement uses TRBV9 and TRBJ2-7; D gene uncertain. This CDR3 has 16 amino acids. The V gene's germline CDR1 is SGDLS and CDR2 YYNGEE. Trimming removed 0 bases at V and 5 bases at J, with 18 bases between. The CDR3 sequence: CASSVGSRNTLNEQYF. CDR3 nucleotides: TGTGCCAGCAGCGTAGGCTCTAGGAACACGCTTAACGAGCAGTACTTC.

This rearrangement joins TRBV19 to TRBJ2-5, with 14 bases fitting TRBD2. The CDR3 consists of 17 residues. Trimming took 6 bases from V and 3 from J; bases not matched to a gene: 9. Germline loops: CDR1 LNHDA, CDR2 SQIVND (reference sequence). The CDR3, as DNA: TGTGCCAGTAGCCCTTCTTGGGGACTAGCGGGAGAAGAGACCCAGTACTTC. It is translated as CASSPSWGLAGEETQYF.

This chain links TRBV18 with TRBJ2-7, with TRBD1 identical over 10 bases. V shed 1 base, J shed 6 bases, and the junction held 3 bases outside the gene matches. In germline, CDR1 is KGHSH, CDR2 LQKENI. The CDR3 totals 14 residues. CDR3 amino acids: CASSPRDRGGEQYF. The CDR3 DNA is TGTGCCAGCTCACCACGGGACAGGGGTGGCGAGCAGTACTTC.

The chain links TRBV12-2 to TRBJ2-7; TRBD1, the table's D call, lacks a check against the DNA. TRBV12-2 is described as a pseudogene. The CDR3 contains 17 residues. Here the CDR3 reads CASRSLEEMGQAYEQYF. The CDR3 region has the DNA TGTGCAAGTCGCTCCCTGGAGGAAATGGGACAAGCTTACGAGCAGTACTTC.

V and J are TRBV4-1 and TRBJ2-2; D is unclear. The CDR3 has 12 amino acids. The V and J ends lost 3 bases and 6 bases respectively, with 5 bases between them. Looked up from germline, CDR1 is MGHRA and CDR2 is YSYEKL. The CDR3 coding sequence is TGCGCCAGCAGCCACTATGCCGGGGAGCTGTTTTTT. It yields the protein CASSHYAGELFF.

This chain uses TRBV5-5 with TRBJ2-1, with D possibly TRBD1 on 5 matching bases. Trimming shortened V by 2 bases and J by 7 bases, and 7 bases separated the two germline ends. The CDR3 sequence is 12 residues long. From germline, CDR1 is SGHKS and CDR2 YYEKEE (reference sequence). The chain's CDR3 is CASSFQGNEQFF. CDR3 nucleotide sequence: TGTGCCAGCAGCTTCCAGGGTAATGAGCAGTTCTTC.

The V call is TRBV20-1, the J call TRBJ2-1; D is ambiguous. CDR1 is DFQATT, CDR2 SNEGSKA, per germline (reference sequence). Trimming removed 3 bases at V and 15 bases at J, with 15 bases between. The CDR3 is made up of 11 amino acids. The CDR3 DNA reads TGCAGTGCTAGTCTCCGGTCCACCAGGTTCTTC. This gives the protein CSASLRSTRFF.

This chain's CDR3 is CASSLDRPSTDTQYF. CDR3 DNA sequence: TGCGCCAGCAGCCTGGACAGACCTAGCACAGATACGCAGTATTTT. This chain joins TRBV5-1 and TRBJ2-3; TRBD1 is a possible D gene (6 bases). The V gene lost 4 bases and the J gene lost 0 bases, with 12 bases spanning the gap. The CDR3 totals 15 residues. Germline assignment: CDR1 SGHRS and CDR2 YFSETQ.

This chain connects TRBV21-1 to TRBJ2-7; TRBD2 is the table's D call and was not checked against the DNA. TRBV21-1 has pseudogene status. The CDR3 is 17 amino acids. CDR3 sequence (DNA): TGTGCCAGCAGCCGCCGGACTAGCGGATTAAGCTCCTACGAGCAGTACTTC. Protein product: CASSRRTSGLSSYEQYF.

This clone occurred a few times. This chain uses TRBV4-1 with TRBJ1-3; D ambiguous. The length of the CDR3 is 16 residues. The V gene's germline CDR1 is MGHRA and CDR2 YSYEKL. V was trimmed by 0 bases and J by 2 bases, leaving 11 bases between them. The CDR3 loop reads CASSQDPRAAGNTIYF. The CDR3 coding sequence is TGCGCCAGCAGCCAAGACCCGAGGGCGGCTGGAAACACCATATATTTT.

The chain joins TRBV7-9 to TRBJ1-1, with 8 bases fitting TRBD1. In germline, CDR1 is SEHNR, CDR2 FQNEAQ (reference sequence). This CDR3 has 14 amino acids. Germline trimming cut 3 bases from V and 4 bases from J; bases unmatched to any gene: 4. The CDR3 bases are TGTGCCAGCAGCTTCCAGGGGGCGAGCACTGAAGCTTTCTTT. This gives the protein CASSFQGASTEAFF.

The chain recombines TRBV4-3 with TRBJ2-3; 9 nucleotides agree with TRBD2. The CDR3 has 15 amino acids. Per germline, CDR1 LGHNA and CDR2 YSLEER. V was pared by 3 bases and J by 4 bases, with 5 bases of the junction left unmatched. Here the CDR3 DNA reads TGCGCCAGCAGCCATCTAGCGGGGCTGCCAGATACGCAGTATTTT. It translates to CASSHLAGLPDTQYF.